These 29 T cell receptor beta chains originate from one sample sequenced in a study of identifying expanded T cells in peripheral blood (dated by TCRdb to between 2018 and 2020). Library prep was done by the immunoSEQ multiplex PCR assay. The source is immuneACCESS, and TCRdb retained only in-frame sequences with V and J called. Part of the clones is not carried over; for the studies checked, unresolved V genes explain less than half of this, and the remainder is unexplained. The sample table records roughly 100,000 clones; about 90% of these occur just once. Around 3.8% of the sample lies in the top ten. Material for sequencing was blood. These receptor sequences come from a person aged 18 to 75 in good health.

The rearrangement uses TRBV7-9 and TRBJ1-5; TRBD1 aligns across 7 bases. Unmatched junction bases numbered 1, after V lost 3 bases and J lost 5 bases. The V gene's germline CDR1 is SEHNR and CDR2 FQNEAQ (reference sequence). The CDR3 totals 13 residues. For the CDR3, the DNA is TGTGCCAGCAGCTTTACAGGGGATCAGCCCCAGCATTTT. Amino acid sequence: CASSFTGDQPQHF.

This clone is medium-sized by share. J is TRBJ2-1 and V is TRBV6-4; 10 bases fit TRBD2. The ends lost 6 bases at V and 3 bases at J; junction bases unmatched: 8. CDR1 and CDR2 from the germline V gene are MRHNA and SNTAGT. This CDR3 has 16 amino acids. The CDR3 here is CASSDSTSGDYNEQFF. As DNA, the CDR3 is TGTGCCAGCAGCGATTCTACTAGCGGGGACTACAATGAGCAGTTCTTC.

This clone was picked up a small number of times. CDR3 nucleotides: TGTGCCAGCAGTTTAGGCAGGGGGTATAGGGGGTTAGGGCAGCCCCAGCATTTT. It translates to CASSLGRGYRGLGQPQHF. The rearrangement joins TRBV28 to TRBJ1-5, with 7 nucleotides matching TRBD1. CDR3 length equals 18 residues. Trimming removed 2 bases from V and 7 bases from J; junction bases left unmatched: 17. Germline V gene data show CDR1 as MDHEN and CDR2 as SYDVKM.

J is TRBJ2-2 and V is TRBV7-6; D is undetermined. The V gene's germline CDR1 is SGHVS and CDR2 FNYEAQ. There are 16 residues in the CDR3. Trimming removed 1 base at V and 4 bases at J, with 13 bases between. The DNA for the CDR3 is TGTGCCAGCAGCTTAGGTCTTAGAGCTGGCACCGGGGAGCTGTTTTTT. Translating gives CASSLGLRAGTGELFF. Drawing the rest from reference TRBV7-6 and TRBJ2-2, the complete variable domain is GAGVSQSPRYKVTKRGQDVALRCDPISGHVSLYWYRQALGQGPEFLTYFNYEAQQDKSGLPNDRFSAERPEGSISTLTIQRTEQRDSAMYRCASSLGLRAGTGELFFGEGSRLTVL.

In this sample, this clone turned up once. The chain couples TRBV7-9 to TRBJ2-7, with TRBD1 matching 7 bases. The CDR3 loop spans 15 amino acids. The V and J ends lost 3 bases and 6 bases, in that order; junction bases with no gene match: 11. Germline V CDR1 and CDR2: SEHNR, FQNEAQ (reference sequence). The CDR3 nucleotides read TGTGCCAGCAGCTTCCCGACAGGGCCGGAGGCCGAGCAGTACTTC. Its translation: CASSFPTGPEAEQYF.

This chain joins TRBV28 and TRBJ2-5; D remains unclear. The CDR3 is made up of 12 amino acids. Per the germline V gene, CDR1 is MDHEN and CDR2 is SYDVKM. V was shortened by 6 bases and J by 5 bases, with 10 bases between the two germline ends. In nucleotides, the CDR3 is TGTGCCAGCAGCTCGGACGGGGAGACCCAGTACTTC. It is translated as CASSSDGETQYF.

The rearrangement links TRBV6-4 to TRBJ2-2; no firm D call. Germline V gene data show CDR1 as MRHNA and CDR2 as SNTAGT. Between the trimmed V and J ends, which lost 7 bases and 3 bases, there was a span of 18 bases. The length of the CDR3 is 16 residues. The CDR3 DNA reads TGTGCCAGCAAAACGGAACCACGGAGACACACCGGGGAGCTGTTTTTT. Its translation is CASKTEPRRHTGELFF.

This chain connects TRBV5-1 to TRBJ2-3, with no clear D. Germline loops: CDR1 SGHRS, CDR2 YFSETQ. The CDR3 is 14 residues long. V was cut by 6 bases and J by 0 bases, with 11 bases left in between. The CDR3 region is CASTASRSTDTQYF. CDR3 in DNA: TGCGCCAGCACGGCCTCGCGTAGCACAGATACGCAGTATTTT.

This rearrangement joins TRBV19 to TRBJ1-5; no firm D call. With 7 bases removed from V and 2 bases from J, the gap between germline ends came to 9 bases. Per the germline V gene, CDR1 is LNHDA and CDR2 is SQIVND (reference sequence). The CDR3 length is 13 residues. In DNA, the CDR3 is TGTGCCAGTAATTGGGTAGGCAATCAGCCCCAGCATTTT. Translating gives CASNWVGNQPQHF. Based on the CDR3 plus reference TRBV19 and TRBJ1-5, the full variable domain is DGGITQSPKYLFRKEGQNVTLSCEQNLNHDAMYWYRQDPGQGLRLIYYSQIVNDFQKGDIAEGYSVSREKKESFPLTVTSAQKNPTAFYLCASNWVGNQPQHFGDGTRLSIL.

CDR3 nucleotides: TGCGCCAGCAGGGGTGCAGCGGGGGGAACAGATACGCAGTATTTT. Translated, it gives CASRGAAGGTDTQYF. V gene TRBV5-1 combines with J gene TRBJ2-3, with 9 bases identical to TRBD2. The CDR3 covers 15 residues. In germline, CDR1 is SGHRS, CDR2 YFSETQ. V was clipped by 5 bases and J by 3 bases; unmatched bases: 7.

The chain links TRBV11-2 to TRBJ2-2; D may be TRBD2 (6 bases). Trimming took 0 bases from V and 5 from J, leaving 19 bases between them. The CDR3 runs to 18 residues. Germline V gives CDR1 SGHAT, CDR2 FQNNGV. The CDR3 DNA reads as TGTGCCAGCAGCTTAGATCTCAATACAGCAGGGAGGACCGGGGAGCTGTTTTTT. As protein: CASSLDLNTAGRTGELFF.

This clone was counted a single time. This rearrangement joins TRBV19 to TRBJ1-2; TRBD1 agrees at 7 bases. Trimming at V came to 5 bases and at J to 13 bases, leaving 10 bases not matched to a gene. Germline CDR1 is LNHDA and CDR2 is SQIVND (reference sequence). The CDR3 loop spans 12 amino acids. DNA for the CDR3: TGTGCCAGTAGTCCGACCCAGACAGGGATCACCTTC. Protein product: CASSPTQTGITF.

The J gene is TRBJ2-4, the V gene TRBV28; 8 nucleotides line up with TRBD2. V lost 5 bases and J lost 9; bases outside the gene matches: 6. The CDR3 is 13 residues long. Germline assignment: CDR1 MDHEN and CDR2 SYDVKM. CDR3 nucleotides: TGTGCCAGCAGTCCCGGGAGGGCGGGCATTCAGTACTTC. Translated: CASSPGRAGIQYF.

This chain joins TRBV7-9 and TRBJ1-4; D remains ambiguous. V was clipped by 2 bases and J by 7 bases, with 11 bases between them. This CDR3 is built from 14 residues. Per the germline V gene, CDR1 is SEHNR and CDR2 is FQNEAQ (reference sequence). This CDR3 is CASSLPRDSEKLFF. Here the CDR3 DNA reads TGTGCCAGCAGCTTACCTAGAGATAGTGAAAAACTGTTTTTT.

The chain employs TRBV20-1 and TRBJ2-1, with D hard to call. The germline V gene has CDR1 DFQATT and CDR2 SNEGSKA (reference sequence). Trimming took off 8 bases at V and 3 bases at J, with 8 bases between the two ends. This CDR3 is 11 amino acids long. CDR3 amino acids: CSTPDYNEQFF. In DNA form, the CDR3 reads TGCAGTACCCCGGACTACAATGAGCAGTTCTTC.

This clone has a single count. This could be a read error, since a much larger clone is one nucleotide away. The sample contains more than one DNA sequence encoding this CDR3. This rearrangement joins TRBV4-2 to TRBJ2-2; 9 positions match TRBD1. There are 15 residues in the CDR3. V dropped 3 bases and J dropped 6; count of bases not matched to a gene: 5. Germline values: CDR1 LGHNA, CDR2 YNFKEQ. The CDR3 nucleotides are TGTGCCAGCAGCCAGGATACAGGGGGCGCCGGGGAGCTGTTTTTT. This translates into CASSQDTGGAGELFF.

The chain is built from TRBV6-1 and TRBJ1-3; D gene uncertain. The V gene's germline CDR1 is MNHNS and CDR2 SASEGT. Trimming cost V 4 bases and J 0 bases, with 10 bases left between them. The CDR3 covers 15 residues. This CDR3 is CASSVRQNSGNTIYF. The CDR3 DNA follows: TGTGCCAGCAGTGTTAGGCAGAACTCTGGAAACACCATATATTTT.

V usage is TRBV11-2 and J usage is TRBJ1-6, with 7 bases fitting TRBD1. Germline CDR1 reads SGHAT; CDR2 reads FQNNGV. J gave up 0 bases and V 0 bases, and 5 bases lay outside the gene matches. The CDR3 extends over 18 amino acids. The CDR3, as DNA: TGTGCCAGCAGCTTAGAATCAGGGGGGAGCTCCTATAATTCACCCCTCCACTTT. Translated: CASSLESGGSSYNSPLHF. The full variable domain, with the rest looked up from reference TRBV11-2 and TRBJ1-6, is EAGVAQSPRYKIIEKRQSVAFWCNPISGHATLYWYQQILGQGPKLLIQFQNNGVVDDSQLPKDRFSAERLKGVDSTLKIQPAKLEDSAVYLCASSLESGGSSYNSPLHFGNGTRLTVT.

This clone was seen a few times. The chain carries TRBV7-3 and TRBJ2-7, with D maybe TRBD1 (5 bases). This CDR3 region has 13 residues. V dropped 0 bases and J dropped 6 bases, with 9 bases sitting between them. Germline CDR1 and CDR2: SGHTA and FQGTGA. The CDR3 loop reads CASSLTLRGEQYF. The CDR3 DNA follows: TGTGCCAGCAGCTTAACGTTAAGGGGCGAGCAGTACTTC.

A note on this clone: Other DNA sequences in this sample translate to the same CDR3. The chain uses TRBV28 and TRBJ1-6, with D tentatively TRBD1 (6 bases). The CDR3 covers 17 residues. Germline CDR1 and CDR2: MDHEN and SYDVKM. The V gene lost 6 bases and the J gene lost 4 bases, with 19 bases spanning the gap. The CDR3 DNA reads TGTGCCAGCAGCCCTCGGACAGTGAGCTCTTATAATTCACCCCTCCACTTT. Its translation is CASSPRTVSSYNSPLHF.

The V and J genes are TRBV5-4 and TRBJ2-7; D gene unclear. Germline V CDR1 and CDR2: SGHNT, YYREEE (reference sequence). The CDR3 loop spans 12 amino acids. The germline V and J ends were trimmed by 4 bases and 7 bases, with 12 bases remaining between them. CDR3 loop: CASSLPSEEQYF. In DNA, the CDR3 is TGTGCCAGCAGCCTCCCGTCGGAAGAGCAGTACTTC.

Here the CDR3 reads CASSLIQGEPQHF. The DNA of the CDR3 is TGTGCCAGTAGTCTGATACAGGGGGAGCCCCAGCATTTT. V usage is TRBV19 and J usage is TRBJ1-5; 8 bases map to TRBD1. The CDR3 is made up of 13 amino acids. CDR1 is LNHDA and CDR2 is SQIVND in the germline V gene (reference sequence). Trimming cost V 5 bases and J 8 bases; bases outside gene matches: 5.

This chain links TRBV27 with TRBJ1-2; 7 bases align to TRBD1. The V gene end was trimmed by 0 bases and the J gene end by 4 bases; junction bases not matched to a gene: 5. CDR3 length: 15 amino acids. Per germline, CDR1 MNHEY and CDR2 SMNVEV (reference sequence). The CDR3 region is CASSLSQGSSYGYTF. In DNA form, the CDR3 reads TGTGCCAGCAGTTTATCACAGGGGAGTTCCTATGGCTACACCTTC.

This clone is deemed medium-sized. In DNA form, the CDR3 reads TGTGCCACCAGCAGAGATCGGGGCTCACCGACTTACGCTTTCTTT. This translates into CATSRDRGSPTYAFF. This chain uses TRBV15 with TRBJ1-1; a possible D gene is TRBD1 (5 bases). The CDR3 contains 15 residues. Germline CDR1 is LNHNV and CDR2 is YYDKDF (reference sequence). The germline V and J ends were trimmed by 0 bases and 11 bases, with 19 bases remaining between them.

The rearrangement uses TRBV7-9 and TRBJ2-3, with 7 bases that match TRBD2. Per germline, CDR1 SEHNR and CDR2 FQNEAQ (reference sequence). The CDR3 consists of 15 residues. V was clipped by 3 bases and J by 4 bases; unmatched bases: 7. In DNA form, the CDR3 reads TGTGCCAGCAGCTTTTCGGGGGGTAGGGCAGATACGCAGTATTTT. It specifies CASSFSGGRADTQYF.

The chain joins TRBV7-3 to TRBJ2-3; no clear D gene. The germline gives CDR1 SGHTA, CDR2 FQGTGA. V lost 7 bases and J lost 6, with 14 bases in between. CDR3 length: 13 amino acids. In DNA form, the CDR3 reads TGTGCCAGCATGGCTAGTGAAGCTGATACGCAGTATTTT. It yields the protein CASMASEADTQYF. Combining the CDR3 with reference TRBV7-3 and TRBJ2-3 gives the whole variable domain GAGVSQTPSNKVTEKGKYVELRCDPISGHTALYWYRQSLGQGPEFLIYFQGTGAADDSGLPNDRFFAVRPEGSVSTLKIQRTERGDSAVYLCASMASEADTQYFGPGTRLTVL.

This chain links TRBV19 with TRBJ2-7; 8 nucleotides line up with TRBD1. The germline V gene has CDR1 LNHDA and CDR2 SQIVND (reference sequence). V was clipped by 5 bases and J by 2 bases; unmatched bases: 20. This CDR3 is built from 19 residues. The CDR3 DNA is TGTGCCAGTAGTCCTGCGCCGGGACAGGTTAACTATAATACCTACGAGCAGTACTTC. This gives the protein CASSPAPGQVNYNTYEQYF.

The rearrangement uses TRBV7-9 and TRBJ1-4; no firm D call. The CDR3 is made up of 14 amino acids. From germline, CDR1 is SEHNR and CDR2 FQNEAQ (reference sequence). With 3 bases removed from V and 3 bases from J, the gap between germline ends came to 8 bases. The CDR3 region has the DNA TGTGCCAGCAGCTTTGCTGGCGCTAATGAAAAACTGTTTTTT. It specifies CASSFAGANEKLFF.

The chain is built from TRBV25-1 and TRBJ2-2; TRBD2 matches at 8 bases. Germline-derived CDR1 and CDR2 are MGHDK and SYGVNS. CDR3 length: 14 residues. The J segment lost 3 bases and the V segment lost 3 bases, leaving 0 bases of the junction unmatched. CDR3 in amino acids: CASSDGRDTGELFF. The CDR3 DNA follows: TGTGCCAGCAGTGACGGGAGGGACACCGGGGAGCTGTTTTTT.